The TCR beta chain under discussion was sequenced for a study of lymphopenia after photon versus proton radiotherapy. General study results and limits: Under photons, naive T cells and diversity fell while effector/memory populations rose. Authors raise, but do not show, better survival with proton therapy. A bigger post-nadir fall in TCR diversity correlated inversely with survival time in deceased patients. Oligoclonal CD8+ Temra expansion after nadir drove photon patients' diversity drop.

The V end lost 6 bases, the J end lost 10 bases, and 18 bases lay between the germline ends. The CDR3 runs to 14 residues. CDR1 MDHEN and CDR2 SYDVKM come from the germline V gene. This table comes from immunoSEQ multiplex PCR, and its TCRdb copy is limited to in-frame clones, with some not included. This table holds 55,000 to 70,000 clones, approximately 91% found once. Notes on this clone: Its target is not known.

The source material was peripheral blood, sampled from a patient treated with photon-based radiotherapy. This chain joins TRBV28 and TRBJ1-4, with a weak D call TRBD1 (5 bases). The clonotype was recovered from a woman in her 70s with pancreatic cancer. CDR3 nucleotides: TGTGCCAGCAGCCCTGGCGGACAATCCGGAAAACTGTTTTTT. Its protein product is CASSPGGQSGKLFF.